This is a list of T cell receptor beta chains from one sample in a study of shared clonotypes between healthy human individuals. Libraries were prepared by immunoSEQ multiplex PCR; TCRdb keeps only in-frame clonotypes and omits some of them. The table has more than 600,000 clones, about 90% seen once; the top ten hold 24%. The sequencing input was naive CD8+ T cells sorted from blood. The receptors were gathered from a man aged 30 to 39 in good health. The CDR3 runs from the conserved cysteine through the conserved F or W. A D gene is named only where the DNA matches it firmly. Expanded clones are given a class, and other clones once, few, many or no size at all.

>TRBD1|few|TRBJ2-7|TRBV2
CASSDWGTGATVYEQYF
TGTGCCAGCAGTGATTGGGGGACAGGGGCCACCGTCTACGAGCAGTACTTC
>NA|NA|TRBJ2-1|TRBV7-8
CASSLGWDSSYNEQFF
TGTGCCAGCAGCTTAGGGTGGGACTCCTCCTACAATGAGCAGTTCTTC
>NA|NA|TRBJ2-7|TRBV27
CASSTKSTGPSSYEQYF
TGTGCCAGCAGTACGAAAAGTACCGGGCCGAGCTCCTACGAGCAGTACTTC
>NA|once|TRBJ2-6|TRBV29-1
CSAFASVSGANVLTF
TGCAGCGCCTTTGCATCTGTCTCTGGGGCCAACGTCCTGACTTTC
>TRBD1|NA|TRBJ2-5|TRBV6-5
CASSYSGQGRTETQYF
TGTGCCAGCAGTTACTCAGGACAGGGGAGGACAGAGACCCAGTACTTC
>TRBD1|once|TRBJ2-5|TRBV7-3
CASSPGVAGTGMETQYF
TGTGCCAGCAGCCCGGGGGTGGCCGGGACAGGGATGGAGACCCAGTACTTC
>NA|NA|TRBJ2-1|TRBV6-5
CASRKLPGIHEQFF
TGTGCCAGCAGAAAATTGCCGGGGATCCATGAGCAGTTCTTC
>NA|NA|TRBJ2-5|TRBV27
CASSSDRTQETQYF
TGTGCCAGCAGTTCCGACAGGACTCAAGAGACCCAGTACTTC
>NA|NA|TRBJ2-7|TRBV14
CASSPGTNVFIHEQYF
TGTGCCAGCAGCCCCGGGACAAATGTCTTCATCCACGAGCAGTACTTC
>NA|few|TRBJ2-2|TRBV9
CASSVPGELFF
TGTGCCAGCAGCGTACCCGGGGAGCTGTTTTTT
>NA|NA|TRBJ2-6|TRBV4-1
CASSQRVSSGANVLTF
TGCGCCAGCAGCCAAAGGGTGAGCTCTGGGGCCAACGTCCTGACTTTC
>NA|few|TRBJ1-1|TRBV15
CATGRTNTEAFF
TGTGCCACCGGGAGGACGAACACTGAAGCTTTCTTT
>NA|NA|TRBJ1-3|TRBV6-1
CASSPLSYSGNTIYF
TGTGCCAGCAGCCCCCTGTCATACTCTGGAAACACCATATATTTT
>NA|NA|TRBJ2-2|TRBV6-1
CASTQLGNTGELFF
TGTGCCAGCACCCAACTGGGGAACACCGGGGAGCTGTTTTTT
>TRBD1|NA|TRBJ2-3|TRBV9
CASSPYRDSVTDTQYF
TGTGCCAGCAGCCCCTACCGGGACAGTGTCACAGATACGCAGTATTTT
>NA|NA|TRBJ1-2|TRBV4-3
CASSQDATPNYGYTF
TGCGCCAGCAGCCAAGATGCGACACCCAACTATGGCTACACCTTC
>NA|NA|TRBJ2-2|TRBV7-3
CASSPGLQGNTGELFF
TGTGCCAGCAGCCCCGGACTACAGGGGAACACCGGGGAGCTGTTTTTT
>NA|NA|TRBJ2-3|TRBV27
CASASRRTDTQYF
TGTGCCAGCGCAAGTCGACGCACAGATACGCAGTATTTT
>TRBD2|NA|TRBJ2-7|TRBV4-1
CASSQVTSGSSYEQYF
TGCGCCAGCAGCCAAGTTACTAGCGGCAGCTCCTACGAGCAGTACTTC
>TRBD2|NA|TRBJ2-7|TRBV9
CASSPQGGRLNEQYF
TGTGCCAGCAGCCCACAAGGCGGGAGACTAAACGAGCAGTACTTC
>NA|NA|TRBJ1-1|TRBV18
CASSPSSVREAFF
TGTGCCAGCTCACCTTCCTCAGTTCGGGAAGCTTTCTTT
>NA|NA|TRBJ1-1|TRBV28
CASRATARFENTEAFF
TGTGCCAGCAGGGCGACAGCACGCTTTGAAAACACTGAAGCTTTCTTT
>NA|NA|TRBJ2-5|TRBV5-6
CASGPLRGRGQETQYF
TGTGCCAGCGGACCTCTCAGGGGGAGGGGCCAAGAGACCCAGTACTTC
>NA|NA|TRBJ2-7|TRBV27
CASSRGPGVFHEQYF
TGTGCCAGCAGTCGGGGACCGGGGGTTTTTCACGAGCAGTACTTC
>NA|NA|TRBJ2-1|TRBV28
CASKILTSIDEQFF
TGTGCCAGCAAAATTCTGACGTCTATCGATGAGCAGTTCTTC
>TRBD2|NA|TRBJ2-7|TRBV6-6
CASSYRGESYEQYF
TGTGCCAGCAGTTACCGGGGGGAATCCTACGAGCAGTACTTC
>NA|NA|TRBJ1-1|TRBV9
CASSTTTGHAEAFF
TGTGCCAGCAGCACCACGACGGGACACGCTGAAGCTTTCTTT
>NA|NA|TRBJ2-5|TRBV27
CASMQGETQYF
TGTGCCAGTATGCAAGGAGAGACCCAGTACTTC
>TRBD1|once|TRBJ2-2|TRBV18
CASSPAGTGGKFSNTGELFF
TGTGCCAGCTCGCCGGCCGGGACAGGGGGCAAATTCTCGAACACCGGGGAGCTGTTTTTT
>TRBD1|NA|TRBJ1-4|TRBV9
CASSPRTGETNEKLFF
TGTGCCAGCAGCCCACGGACAGGGGAAACTAATGAAAAACTGTTTTTT
>TRBD1|once|TRBJ2-7|TRBV27
CASSSIDRGSSYEQYF
TGTGCCAGCAGCTCCATCGACAGGGGATCGTCCTACGAGCAGTACTTC
>NA|once|TRBJ2-7|TRBV10-2
CASRLSYEQYF
TGCGCCAGCAGACTCTCCTACGAGCAGTACTTC
>NA|NA|TRBJ2-5|TRBV7-8
CASTLGLREKTQYF
TGTGCCAGCACCTTAGGGCTCCGCGAAAAGACCCAGTACTTC
>NA|NA|TRBJ2-3|TRBV7-8
CASSIRAKQTDTQYF
TGTGCCAGCAGCATTAGGGCCAAACAGACAGATACGCAGTATTTT
>NA|once|TRBJ2-2|TRBV30
CAWSQLNRNTGELFF
TGTGCCTGGAGTCAGTTAAACCGAAACACCGGGGAGCTGTTTTTT
>TRBD2|NA|TRBJ2-1|TRBV11-3
CASSLDTSGMGNEQFF
TGTGCCAGCAGCTTAGATACTAGCGGGATGGGTAATGAGCAGTTCTTC
>TRBD2|NA|TRBJ2-1|TRBV9
CASSKSGSPENEQFF
TGTGCCAGCAGCAAGAGCGGGAGCCCCGAGAATGAGCAGTTCTTC
>NA|NA|TRBJ1-1|TRBV28
CASSPGTPNTEAFF
TGTGCCAGCAGTCCGGGGACACCGAACACTGAAGCTTTCTTT
>NA|once|TRBJ1-4|TRBV20-1
CSGDSGEKLFF
TGCAGTGGTGACAGTGGAGAAAAACTGTTTTTT
>TRBD2|once|TRBJ2-7|TRBV5-1
CASSLDAVALAGHEQYF
TGCGCCAGCAGCTTGGACGCTGTGGCACTAGCGGGCCACGAGCAGTACTTC
>TRBD1|NA|TRBJ2-7|TRBV2
CASMGQSHYEQYF
TGTGCCAGCATGGGACAGAGCCATTACGAGCAGTACTTC
>NA|NA|TRBJ2-1|TRBV11-2
CASSLDPAYNEQFF
TGTGCCAGCAGCTTAGACCCGGCTTACAATGAGCAGTTCTTC